Described below is a single T cell receptor beta chain sequence and its context. Profiling relied on immunoSEQ multiplex PCR, and the TCRdb table lists in-frame clones only, not all of them. The profile shows fewer than 130,000 clones, approximately 91% of them singletons. This entry belongs to a study of T cell changes during pregnancy in multiple sclerosis. The specimen was peripheral blood, collected after pregnancy. The TCR sequence derives from a female donor with multiple sclerosis, enrolled in a pregnancy study.

CDR3 coding DNA: TGTGCCAGCAGCTTTCCTGGGGCGGAAGCTTTCTTT. This sequence encodes CASSFPGAEAFF. This sequence joins TRBV7-9 and TRBJ1-1; D is perhaps TRBD1 (5 bases). Trimming removed 3 bases at V and 8 bases at J, with 10 bases between. The CDR3 runs 12 residues. The germline gives CDR1 SEHNR, CDR2 FQNEAQ (reference sequence).